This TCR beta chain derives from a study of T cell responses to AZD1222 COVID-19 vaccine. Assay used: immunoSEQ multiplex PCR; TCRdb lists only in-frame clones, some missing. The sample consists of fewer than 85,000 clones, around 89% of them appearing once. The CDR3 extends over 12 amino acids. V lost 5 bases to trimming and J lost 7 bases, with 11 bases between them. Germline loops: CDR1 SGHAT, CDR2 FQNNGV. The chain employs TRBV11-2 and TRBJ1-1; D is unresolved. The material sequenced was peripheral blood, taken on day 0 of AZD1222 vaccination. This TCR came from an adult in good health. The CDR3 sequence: CASSPGLREAFF. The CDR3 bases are TGTGCCAGCAGCCCCGGACTGCGTGAAGCTTTCTTT.